This TCR beta chain was captured by sequencing in a study of cytomegalovirus exposure and HLA in healthy donors. The overall study: Ancestry clustering placed around four fifths of approximately 370 genotyped donors in the Caucasian-associated cluster.

Study-level points and caveats: Later analysis identified 16,000 or so TCR beta sequences associated with HLA alleles, using a false discovery rate threshold of 0.05. Presence/absence analyses took donor sequencing depth as roughly uniform. A prior analysis recorded that most TCR beta V segments were productive about 87% or about 30% of the time.

Deletions cut 0 bases from V and 3 bases from J, with 18 bases between. CDR1 is SGHVS, CDR2 FQNEAQ, per germline. This CDR3 spans 18 amino acids. Comments on this clone: The antigen remains unidentified.

The primer mix had 60 Vbeta and 13 Jbeta primers. Produced via immunoSEQ multiplex PCR; TCRdb's table is partial and in-frame only. Of under 150,000 clones listed, under 85% are singletons. What was sequenced was PBMCs. The source is a man between 18 and 35 years old in good health and CMV-seronegative. The J gene is TRBJ1-5, the V gene TRBV7-8, with D unresolved. The CDR3 DNA follows: TGTGCCAGCAGCTTAGCTTGGGCCGGGAGGGAATACAATCAGCCCCAGCATTTT. Protein: CASSLAWAGREYNQPQHF.